What follows are 32 T cell receptor beta chains derived from one specimen sequenced in a study of T-cell memory formation after mild COVID-19. In TCRdb, the 5' RACE reads were re-called with MiXCR into one record per CDR3 protein. Among around 530,000 distinct CDR3 sequences listed, approximately 21% were seen once. What was sequenced was PBMCs or a T cell subset sorted from them (not recorded which). The receptors were sampled from an adult woman who had mild COVID-19 (a few samples of this study predate the infection). Cell type and time point are not known.

This clonotype was found a few times. CDR3 in DNA: TGCAGTGCTAGTGGTGGCAGAAGCTACGAGCAGTACTTC. Its translation: CSASGGRSYEQYF. The chain is built from TRBV20-1 and TRBJ2-7; D gene ambiguous. The CDR3 runs to 13 residues. Trimming took off 3 bases at V and 3 bases at J, with 12 bases between the two ends. Germline loops: CDR1 DFQATT, CDR2 SNEGSKA (reference sequence).

This chain connects TRBV29-1 to TRBJ1-2; no clear D gene. Between the trimmed V and J ends, which lost 0 bases and 2 bases, there was a span of 13 bases. Germline CDR1 is SQVTM and CDR2 is ANQGSEA. This CDR3 has 15 residues. In DNA form, the CDR3 reads TGCAGCGTTGAAGATCCTGGGGAAGGGAACTATGGCTACACCTTC. Encoded protein: CSVEDPGEGNYGYTF. Full variable domain (remainder filled in from reference TRBV29-1 and TRBJ1-2): SAVISQKPSRDICQRGTSLTIQCQVDSQVTMMFWYRQQPGQSLTLIATANQGSEATYESGFVIDKFPISRPNLTFSTLTVSNMSPEDSSIYLCSVEDPGEGNYGYTFGSGTRLTVV.

CDR3 region: CASSTISGYEQYF. Written as DNA, the CDR3 is TGTGCCAGCAGTACGATAAGCGGTTACGAGCAGTACTTC. This chain connects TRBV2 to TRBJ2-7, with D possibly matching TRBD2 (5 bases). Between the trimmed V and J ends, which lost 5 bases and 4 bases, there was a span of 12 bases. The CDR3 covers 13 residues. Germline V gene lookup returns CDR1 SNHLY and CDR2 FYNNEI.

The chain uses TRBV24-1 and TRBJ2-3, with D tentatively TRBD2 (6 bases). The germline gives CDR1 KGHDR, CDR2 SFDVKD. The length of the CDR3 is 16 residues. V was clipped by 0 bases and J by 4 bases, with 13 bases between them. The CDR3 region is CATSDLPGSVADTQYF. CDR3 DNA: TGTGCCACCAGTGATTTGCCCGGGAGTGTGGCAGATACGCAGTATTTT.

This clonotype was observed a handful of times. The rearrangement uses TRBV5-5 and TRBJ1-1; the D is unclear. CDR3 length equals 12 residues. Trimming stripped 2 bases from V and 2 bases from J, with 4 bases between. The germline gives CDR1 SGHKS, CDR2 YYEKEE (reference sequence). CDR3 loop: CASSFSNTEAFF. DNA of the CDR3: TGTGCCAGCAGCTTTTCCAACACTGAAGCTTTCTTT.

This chain links TRBV19 with TRBJ1-5; no clear D gene. The CDR3 is 12 residues long. Germline lookup yields CDR1 LNHDA and CDR2 SQIVND (reference sequence). Trimming left V 5 bases short and J 6 bases short, with 8 bases between. The CDR3 DNA follows: TGTGCCAGTAGTCCGTCCACTCAGCCCCAGCATTTT. It encodes CASSPSTQPQHF.

This clonotype was found a few times. The genes are TRBV30 and TRBJ2-7; TRBD1 might be the D (6 bases). CDR1 is GTSNPN, CDR2 SVGIG, per germline (reference sequence). V was pared by 2 bases and J by 3 bases, with 14 bases between. The CDR3 sequence is 14 residues long. DNA for the CDR3: TGTGCCTGGAGTCTAACAGGGAAGCGCTACGAGCAGTACTTC. It specifies CAWSLTGKRYEQYF.

Here the CDR3 reads CASSARREGSPLHF. The CDR3 region has the DNA TGCGCCAGCAGCGCAAGACGGGAGGGATCACCCCTCCACTTT. V usage is TRBV5-1 and J usage is TRBJ1-6, with no clear D. The CDR3 runs to 14 residues. Germline-derived CDR1 and CDR2 are SGHRS and YFSETQ. V lost 4 bases to trimming and J lost 10 bases, with 15 bases between them.

This clonotype was picked up a small number of times. This sequence joins TRBV5-6 and TRBJ1-5; D possibly corresponds to TRBD1 (5 bases). The germline V gene has CDR1 SGHDT and CDR2 YYEEEE. This CDR3 has 16 amino acids. V lost 4 bases, J lost 5 bases, and 19 bases lay in between. The CDR3 DNA is TGTGCCAGCAGCCAAAAGAGTACGGGGGATTATCAGCCCCAGCATTTT. Its translation: CASSQKSTGDYQPQHF.

The CDR3: CSAARDRNEKLFF. The CDR3, as DNA: TGCAGTGCTGCCCGGGACAGGAATGAAAAACTGTTTTTT. The rearrangement uses TRBV20-1 and TRBJ1-4; 8 positions agree with TRBD1. The CDR3 loop spans 13 amino acids. From germline, CDR1 is DFQATT and CDR2 SNEGSKA (reference sequence). Germline trimming cut 5 bases from V and 5 bases from J; bases unmatched to any gene: 4.

The genes are TRBV9 and TRBJ2-7; D gene uncertain. Germline CDR1 is SGDLS and CDR2 is YYNGEE. With 4 bases removed from V and 2 bases from J, the gap between germline ends came to 13 bases. This CDR3 comprises 14 residues. CDR3 DNA sequence: TGTGCCAGCAGCCCCCGAGCGTTCACCTACGAGCAGTACTTC. Amino acids: CASSPRAFTYEQYF.

The chain uses TRBV6-5 and TRBJ2-6; D is unclear. V was cut by 0 bases and J by 2 bases, with 11 bases left in between. This CDR3 is built from 17 residues. Germline CDR1 reads MNHEY; CDR2 reads SVGAGI. As DNA, the CDR3 is TGTGCCAGCAGTTACTCGAGATCACAAGCTGGGGCCAACGTCCTGACTTTC. Translation gives CASSYSRSQAGANVLTF.

This clonotype occurred a few times. The chain combines TRBV20-1 with TRBJ1-1, with D perhaps TRBD1 (5 bases). From germline, CDR1 is DFQATT and CDR2 SNEGSKA (reference sequence). The CDR3 sequence is 12 residues long. V was trimmed by 6 bases and J by 1 base, leaving 9 bases between them. CDR3 residues: CSATRGNTEAFF. CDR3 nucleotides: TGCAGTGCGACGAGGGGGAACACTGAAGCTTTCTTT.

This clonotype has only a few counts. The chain recombines TRBV12-3 or TRBV12-4 with TRBJ2-6; D call uncertain. The CDR3 consists of 17 residues. V lost 7 bases and J 2 bases, leaving 18 bases between the germline ends. The CDR3 is CASKGPAAVTGANVLTF. The CDR3 coding sequence is TGTGCCAGCAAAGGCCCCGCGGCGGTCACTGGGGCCAACGTCCTGACTTTC.

This chain connects TRBV21-1 to TRBJ2-1; TRBD2, the table's D call, lacks a check against the DNA. TRBV21-1 is a documented pseudogene. CDR3 size: 16 residues. CDR3 coding DNA: TGTGCCAGCAGCAAAATAGCGGGAGGGTACTACAATGAGCAGTTCTTC. Translating it yields CASSKIAGGYYNEQFF.

This clonotype was counted a few times. The rearrangement uses TRBV9 and TRBJ1-1, with 8 bases matching TRBD1. V lost 5 bases and J lost 5; bases outside the gene matches: 5. Germline V gives CDR1 SGDLS, CDR2 YYNGEE. The CDR3 totals 13 residues. The CDR3 DNA is TGTGCCAGCAGTGCACAGGGGGGGACTGAAGCTTTCTTT. This sequence encodes CASSAQGGTEAFF.

The rearrangement uses TRBV6-1 and TRBJ1-5; D is undetermined. The V and J ends lost 2 bases and 2 bases respectively, with 16 bases between them. The CDR3 contains 17 residues. Germline V gene lookup returns CDR1 MNHNS and CDR2 SASEGT. The CDR3 loop is CASSEKGSGFGNQPQHF. As DNA, the CDR3 is TGTGCCAGCAGTGAAAAGGGATCGGGGTTCGGCAATCAGCCCCAGCATTTT.

This rearrangement joins TRBV5-6 to TRBJ2-3; D possibly corresponds to TRBD1 (6 bases). The CDR3 loop spans 12 amino acids. CDR1 is SGHDT and CDR2 is YYEEEE in the germline V gene. Trimming took off 4 bases at V and 5 bases at J, with 8 bases between the two ends. The CDR3 nucleotides read TGTGCCAGCAGCCACAGGGTAGATACGCAGTATTTT. Its protein product is CASSHRVDTQYF. Filled out from reference TRBV5-6 and TRBJ2-3, the complete variable domain reads DAGVTQSPTHLIKTRGQQVTLRCSPKSGHDTVSWYQQALGQGPQFIFQYYEEEERQRGNFPDRFSGHQFPNYSSELNVNALLLGDSALYLCASSHRVDTQYFGPGTRLTVL.

The chain couples TRBV6-2 or TRBV6-3 to TRBJ2-7; possibly TRBD1 for D (6 bases). CDR3 size: 15 residues. V was shortened by 5 bases and J by 2 bases, with 16 bases between the two germline ends. CDR1 is MNHEY and CDR2 is SVGEGT in the germline V gene. The CDR3 nucleotides read TGTGCCAGCAGTCCTGACAGGTCGGGACCCTACGAGCAGTACTTC. Translated, it gives CASSPDRSGPYEQYF.

This clonotype was recorded a few times. V usage is TRBV27 and J usage is TRBJ2-5; 7 nucleotides line up with TRBD1. The length of the CDR3 is 14 residues. The germline V gene has CDR1 MNHEY and CDR2 SMNVEV (reference sequence). Losses at the gene ends were 4 bases for V and 5 bases for J; bases not matched to a gene: 7. CDR3 region: CASSYRGRGETQYF. CDR3 bases: TGTGCCAGCAGTTACAGGGGAAGGGGGGAGACCCAGTACTTC.

The chain uses TRBV6-2 or TRBV6-3 and TRBJ1-1, with 8 bases matching TRBD1. The ends lost 5 bases at V and 4 bases at J; junction bases unmatched: 9. The CDR3 runs 15 residues. The germline gives CDR1 MNHEY, CDR2 SVGEGT. CDR3 amino acids: CASSRTGRSGTEAFF. For the CDR3, the DNA is TGTGCCAGCAGTCGGACAGGGCGGTCGGGCACTGAAGCTTTCTTT.

CDR3 protein: CATSDPGGAGAMETQYF. The CDR3 bases are TGTGCCACCAGTGACCCCGGGGGGGCAGGGGCCATGGAGACCCAGTACTTC. This chain joins TRBV24-1 and TRBJ2-5, with 8 bases aligning to TRBD2. CDR3 length: 17 residues. CDR1 and CDR2 from the germline V gene are KGHDR and SFDVKD. Trimming at V came to 4 bases and at J to 5 bases, leaving 14 bases not matched to a gene.

The chain recombines TRBV12-3 or TRBV12-4 with TRBJ2-7; 10 bases line up with TRBD1. This CDR3 spans 14 amino acids. Trimming at V came to 6 bases and at J to 5 bases, leaving 7 bases not matched to a gene. The CDR3 region has the DNA TGTGCCAGCAGCGAAGACAGGGGGCCCCACGAGCAGTACTTC. Encoded protein: CASSEDRGPHEQYF.

This clonotype appeared many times. The V gene is TRBV5-5, the J gene TRBJ2-1; the D is unclear. V was cut by 0 bases and J by 1 base, with 11 bases left in between. Germline V lookup: CDR1 SGHKS, CDR2 YYEKEE (reference sequence). The CDR3 has 16 residues. The CDR3 protein is CASSLAAVYSYNEQFF. CDR3 DNA: TGTGCCAGCAGCTTGGCCGCAGTTTATTCCTACAATGAGCAGTTCTTC.

This clonotype was detected a few times. This chain uses TRBV24-1 with TRBJ2-1; 14 nucleotides agree with TRBD2. V lost 7 bases, J lost 5 bases, and 12 bases stayed unmatched. The CDR3 spans 18 residues. Germline values: CDR1 KGHDR, CDR2 SFDVKD. The CDR3 nucleotides are TGTGCCACCAGCGGGACTAGCGGGAGACTCGCGAATGACAATGAGCAGTTCTTC. Protein sequence: CATSGTSGRLANDNEQFF.

The V gene is TRBV7-6, the J gene TRBJ2-3; 10 bases line up with TRBD1. Germline V lookup: CDR1 SGHVS, CDR2 FNYEAQ. The CDR3 totals 17 residues. V gave up 4 bases and J gave up 3 bases; unmatched junction bases: 10. In nucleotides, the CDR3 is TGTGCCAGCAGCTCCCTGGGACAGGGGCCCCAGACAGATACGCAGTATTTT. Its translation: CASSSLGQGPQTDTQYF.

This chain joins TRBV11-2 and TRBJ2-2, with 14 bases lining up with TRBD2. The germline CDR1 and CDR2 sequences are SGHAT and FQNNGV. CDR3 length: 14 residues. After removal of 8 bases from V and 7 bases from J, the junction contained 3 bases not matched to a gene. The CDR3, as DNA: TGTGCCAGCGCGGGACTAGCGGGAGACGGGGAGCTGTTTTTT. Its protein product is CASAGLAGDGELFF.

This clonotype has at least ten counts. The J gene is TRBJ1-2, the V gene TRBV4-2, with 9 positions matching TRBD1. The ends lost 4 bases at V and 6 bases at J; junction bases unmatched: 3. CDR3 size: 13 residues. Germline CDR1 is LGHNA and CDR2 is YNFKEQ. The CDR3 reads CASSPGTGNGYTF. DNA of the CDR3: TGTGCCAGCAGCCCGGGGACAGGGAATGGCTACACCTTC.

The chain couples TRBV5-1 to TRBJ2-3, with TRBD1 identical over 9 bases. Looked up from germline, CDR1 is SGHRS and CDR2 is YFSETQ. The trim removed 4 bases at V and 3 bases at J, leaving 3 bases unmatched. This CDR3 region has 14 residues. CDR3 residues: CASSIGQGTDTQYF. For the CDR3, the DNA is TGCGCCAGCAGCATCGGACAGGGGACAGATACGCAGTATTTT.

This sequence joins TRBV4-2 and TRBJ2-1; 15 bases map to TRBD2. Germline CDR1 LGHNA, CDR2 YNFKEQ. Trimming took 1 base from V and 5 from J; bases not matched to a gene: 9. This CDR3 has 19 amino acids. The CDR3 is CASSQGGLAGGQGDNEQFF. The CDR3 DNA reads as TGTGCCAGCAGCCAAGGGGGACTAGCGGGAGGACAGGGAGACAATGAGCAGTTCTTC.

J is TRBJ2-2 and V is TRBV2; 7 positions match TRBD2. V was clipped by 7 bases and J by 4 bases; unmatched bases: 6. CDR1 is SNHLY and CDR2 is FYNNEI in the germline V gene. This CDR3 spans 14 amino acids. CDR3 sequence reads: CASKAGWGTGELFF. The CDR3 nucleotides are TGTGCCAGCAAAGCGGGATGGGGCACCGGGGAGCTGTTTTTT.

The rearrangement joins TRBV24-1 to TRBJ2-3, with 9 bases identical to TRBD1. The CDR3 is 18 residues long. Germline V gives CDR1 KGHDR, CDR2 SFDVKD. Trimming took 4 bases from V and 3 from J; bases not matched to a gene: 13. The CDR3, as DNA: TGTGCCACCAGTGACTCCTGGGACAGGGCGGATAGAACAGATACGCAGTATTTT. Translated, it gives CATSDSWDRADRTDTQYF.